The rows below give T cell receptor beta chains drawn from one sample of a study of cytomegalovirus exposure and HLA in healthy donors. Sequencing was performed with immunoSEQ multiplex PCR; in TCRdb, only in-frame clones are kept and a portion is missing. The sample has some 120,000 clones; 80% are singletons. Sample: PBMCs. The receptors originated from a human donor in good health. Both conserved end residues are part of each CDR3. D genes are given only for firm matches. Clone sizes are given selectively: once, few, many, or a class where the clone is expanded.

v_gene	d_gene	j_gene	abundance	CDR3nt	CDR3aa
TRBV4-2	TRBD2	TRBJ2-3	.	TGTGCCAGCAGCCAAGAGGGTCTAGCGGGTGTGGATACGCAGTATTTT	CASSQEGLAGVDTQYF
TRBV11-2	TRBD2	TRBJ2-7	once	TGTGCCAGCAGCGCCATAGCGGGGGGTTCCTACGAGCAGTACTTC	CASSAIAGGSYEQYF
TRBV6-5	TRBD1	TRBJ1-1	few	TGTGCCAGCAGTTTGGGGGACAGTAACACTGAAGCTTTCTTT	CASSLGDSNTEAFF
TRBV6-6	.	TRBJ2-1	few	TGTGCCAGCACCCCCTCCCCTCGTGAGCAGTTCTTC	CASTPSPREQFF
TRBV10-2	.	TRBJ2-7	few	TGCGCCAGCAGTGACCGTAGGGGCTACGAGCAGTACTTC	CASSDRRGYEQYF
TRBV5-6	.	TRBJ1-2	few	TGTGCCAGCAGCGGGAGTGGGACATCCCATGGCTACACCTTC	CASSGSGTSHGYTF
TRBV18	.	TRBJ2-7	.	TGTGCCAGCTCACCACTTACCCTGACTAGAGGCGGCGAGCAGTACTTC	CASSPLTLTRGGEQYF
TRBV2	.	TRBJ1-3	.	TGTGCCAGCAGTGACTATGGGGGGAGCGGAAACACCATATATTTT	CASSDYGGSGNTIYF
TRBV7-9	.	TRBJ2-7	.	TGTGCCAGCAGCTCCCGAAAGCAGGCGAGCTCCTACGAGCAGTACTTC	CASSSRKQASSYEQYF
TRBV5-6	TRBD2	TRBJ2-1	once	TGTGCCAGCAGCTTTCTGCACGGGGGGGTAAACAATGAGCAGTTCTTC	CASSFLHGGVNNEQFF
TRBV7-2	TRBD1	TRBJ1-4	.	TGTGCCAGCAGCTTAGTTGACAGGGGGCTCAATGAAAAACTGTTTTTT	CASSLVDRGLNEKLFF
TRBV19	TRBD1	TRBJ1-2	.	TGTGCCACCTCAAGACAGGGAAGTTACTATGGCTACACCTTC	CATSRQGSYYGYTF
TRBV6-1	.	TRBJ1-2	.	TGTGCCAGCGGCCTAGACAGGAGCTACACCTTC	CASGLDRSYTF
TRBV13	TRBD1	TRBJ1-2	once	TGTGCCAGCAGCTTAGAGGGGACAGGGTTTGGTGGCTACACCTTC	CASSLEGTGFGGYTF
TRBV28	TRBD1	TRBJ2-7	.	TGTGCCAGCAGTTTAGGACAGGACCCCTACGAGCAGTACTTC	CASSLGQDPYEQYF
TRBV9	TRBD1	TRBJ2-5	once	TGTGCCAGCGGGCCCCAGGGCAGGGGGCGAGAGACCCAGTACTTC	CASGPQGRGRETQYF
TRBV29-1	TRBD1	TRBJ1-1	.	TGCAGCGTTGCTCCGACAGGGTATGACACTGAAGCTTTCTTT	CSVAPTGYDTEAFF
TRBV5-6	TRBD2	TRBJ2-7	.	TGTGCCAGCAGCCCAGGAGATGCGGGGGGGGCCTACGAGCAGTACTTC	CASSPGDAGGAYEQYF
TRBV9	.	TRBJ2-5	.	TGTGCCAGCAGCCCCCGGGGAGAGACCCAGTACTTC	CASSPRGETQYF
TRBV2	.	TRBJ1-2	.	TGTGCCAGCAGTGTTGAACAGACGTTTAACTATGGCTACACCTTC	CASSVEQTFNYGYTF
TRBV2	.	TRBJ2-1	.	TGTGCCAGCAGCGACCGGACAGTGCCCAATGAGCAGTTCTTC	CASSDRTVPNEQFF
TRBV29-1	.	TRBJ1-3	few	TGCAGCGTTGCCGGGAGCTCTGGAAACACCATATATTTT	CSVAGSSGNTIYF
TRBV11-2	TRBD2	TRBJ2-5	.	TGTGCCAGCAGCCCGGGAGGGGACCAAGAGACCCAGTACTTC	CASSPGGDQETQYF
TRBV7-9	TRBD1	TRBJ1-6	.	TGTGCCAGCAGCGAAGGGACAGCTAGACCCCTCCACTTT	CASSEGTARPLHF
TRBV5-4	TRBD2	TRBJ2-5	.	TGTGCCAGCAGTCAAGGACTAGCGGGGAATTTTGAGACCCAGTACTTC	CASSQGLAGNFETQYF
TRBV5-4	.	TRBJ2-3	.	TGTGCCAGCAGCCAAGAGGGTGGAACAGATACGCAGTATTTT	CASSQEGGTDTQYF
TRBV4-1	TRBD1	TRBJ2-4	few	TGCGCCAGCAGCCTGGGACAGGGGTTCGACATTCAGTACTTC	CASSLGQGFDIQYF
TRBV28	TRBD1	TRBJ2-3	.	TGTGCCAGCAGTCGGAAGGGGGCAGTCGCAGGTACGCAGTATTTT	CASSRKGAVAGTQYF
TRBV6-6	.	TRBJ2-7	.	TGTGCCAGCAGTTACAGCGGGGTAGGGGGCTACGAGCAGTACTTC	CASSYSGVGGYEQYF
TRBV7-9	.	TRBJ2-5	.	TGTGCCAGCAGTCCGCCGGGAATACTGGAAGAGACCCAGTACTTC	CASSPPGILEETQYF
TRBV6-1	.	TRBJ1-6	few	TGTGCCAGCAGTCCCCCCCTAGCGAATTCACCCCTCCACTTT	CASSPPLANSPLHF
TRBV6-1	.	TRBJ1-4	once	TGTGCCAGCACCGTTGGGAGGTATAATGAAAAACTGTTTTTT	CASTVGRYNEKLFF
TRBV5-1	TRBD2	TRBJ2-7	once	TGCGCCAGCAGCTTGTCCGTGGGGGGGAGCTCCTACGAGCAGTACTTC	CASSLSVGGSSYEQYF
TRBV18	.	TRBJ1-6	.	TGTGCCAGCTCCCAGGGTGGTAATTCACCCCTCCACTTT	CASSQGGNSPLHF
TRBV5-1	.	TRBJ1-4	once	TGCGCCAGCAGCTTGCTGTGGCAAGATATTACAACTAATGAAAAACTGTTTTTT	CASSLLWQDITTNEKLFF
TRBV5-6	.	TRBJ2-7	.	TGTGCCAGCAGCTCCACCCTACGGGGGTACCCCTACGAGCAGTACTTC	CASSSTLRGYPYEQYF
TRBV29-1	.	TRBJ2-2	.	TGCAGCGTTGAAGATCCGGGGGCCGGGGAGCTGTTTTTT	CSVEDPGAGELFF
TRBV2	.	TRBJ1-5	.	TGTGCCAGCAGTGAGTCCCAGCAGCCCCAGCATTTT	CASSESQQPQHF
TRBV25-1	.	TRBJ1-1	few	TGTGCCAGCAGTGGGCCTTCGAACACTGAAGCTTTCTTT	CASSGPSNTEAFF
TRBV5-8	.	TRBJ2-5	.	TGTGCCAGCAGCTTCGGGGAGACCCAGTACTTC	CASSFGETQYF
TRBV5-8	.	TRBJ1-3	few	TGTGCCAGCACGACTAAAAAGAGCTCTGGAAACACCATATATTTT	CASTTKKSSGNTIYF
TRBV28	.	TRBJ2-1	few	TGTGCCAGCCGATGGGCAGGGGTGAACAATGAGCAGTTCTTC	CASRWAGVNNEQFF
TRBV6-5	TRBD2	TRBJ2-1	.	TGTGCCAGCAGTCGGCTGGCGGGGGGGCAGAATGAGCAGTTCTTC	CASSRLAGGQNEQFF
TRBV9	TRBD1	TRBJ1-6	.	TGTGCCAGCAGCGCAAGACAGGGTCAGGGGTCACCCCTCCACTTT	CASSARQGQGSPLHF
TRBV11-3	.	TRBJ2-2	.	TGTGCCAGCAGCCGGGCGGGGTCGGGCACCGGGGAGCTGTTTTTT	CASSRAGSGTGELFF
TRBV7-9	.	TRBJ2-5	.	TGTGCCAGCAGCCCTGAGGGGGTAGAGACCCAGTACTTC	CASSPEGVETQYF
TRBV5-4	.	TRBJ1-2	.	TGTGCCAGCAGCTTGGCTGGGGGCGAGGATGGCTACACCTTC	CASSLAGGEDGYTF
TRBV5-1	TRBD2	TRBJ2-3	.	TGCGCCAGCAGCTTTAGCGGGGACACAGATACGCAGTATTTT	CASSFSGDTDTQYF
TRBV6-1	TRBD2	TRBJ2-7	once	TGTGCCAGCAGTGAAGCGCTCGGCGGGGGGACCTACGAGCAGTACTTC	CASSEALGGGTYEQYF
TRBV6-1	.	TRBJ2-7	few	TGTGCCAGCAGTGAATCCCGGGACAACTCCTACGAGCAGTACTTC	CASSESRDNSYEQYF
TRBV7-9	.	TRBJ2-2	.	TGTTCCAGCAGCCGCGACACCGGGGAGCTGTTTTTT	CSSSRDTGELFF
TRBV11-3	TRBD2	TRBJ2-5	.	TGTGCCAGCAGCTTGATGGGGGGGACTGGAGAGACCCAGTACTTC	CASSLMGGTGETQYF
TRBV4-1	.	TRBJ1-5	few	TGCGCCAGCAGCCAAGACAGGTCTAGCAATCAGCCCCAGCATTTT	CASSQDRSSNQPQHF
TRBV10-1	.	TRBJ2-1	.	TGCGCCAGCAGTCCGGGAGACTCCTACAATGAGCAGTTCTTC	CASSPGDSYNEQFF
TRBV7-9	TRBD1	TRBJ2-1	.	TGTGCCAGCAGCTTAGCGCTAGGACAGGGGGCCGGGCAGTTCTTC	CASSLALGQGAGQFF